This entry features one T cell receptor beta chain sequence. This specimen belongs to a study of blood T cell repertoires in COVID-19. Sequencing used immunoSEQ multiplex PCR; TCRdb keeps in-frame clones, though not all of them. The data hold over 70,000 clones, with about 74% observed a single time. Trimming at V came to 4 bases and at J to 4 bases, leaving 8 bases not matched to a gene. Germline V CDR1 and CDR2: MNHNY, SVGAGI (reference sequence). CDR3 length: 16 residues. This chain links TRBV6-6 with TRBJ2-7, with TRBD1 identical over 12 bases. Sequencing was carried out using peripheral blood. This receptor was identified in a man aged 70-80 years with COVID-19, enrolled during active disease. The CDR3 DNA reads as TGTGCCAGCAGTTCCCGGGGGGACAGGGGGCGATACGAGCAGTACTTC. As protein: CASSSRGDRGRYEQYF.